The clone carrying this TCR beta chain was picked up many times. Its antigen is undetermined. Breast cancer patients provided tissue from their axillary draining lymph nodes. This sample stems from a study of breast tumors, draining lymph nodes, adjacent tissues. TCRdb used MiXCR to reprocess the multiplex PCR reads, holding one entry per CDR3 protein. The sample includes some 230,000 distinct CDR3 sequences, roughly a third of them seen just once. The V and J ends lost 3 bases and 2 bases respectively, with 8 bases between them. This CDR3 contains 15 residues. Per germline, CDR1 SGHAT and CDR2 FQNNGV. Study observations and caveats: The lymph node origin of tumor T cells was framed as consistent with a hypothesis, not demonstrated. Tumor TCR diversity was below lymph nodes but above nontumor tissue. Data fit most tumor T cells coming from lymph node, expanding in tumor.

Sequencing was done on a sample of axillary lymph node tissue. This TCR came from a female donor with breast cancer. Some clones in this sample may be carry-over from other donors' samples. The chain is built from TRBV11-2 and TRBJ2-6; D remains unclear. This chain's CDR3 is CASSFSRAGANVLTF. The CDR3 nucleotides read TGTGCCAGCAGCTTTAGTAGGGCTGGGGCCAACGTCCTGACTTTC.